The 16 T cell receptor beta chains listed next were all sequenced from one sample in a study of cytomegalovirus exposure and HLA in healthy donors. PCR primers comprised 60 Vbeta and 13 Jbeta primers. This table comes from immunoSEQ multiplex PCR, and its TCRdb copy is limited to in-frame clones, with some not included. Among 95,000 to 130,000 clones listed, approximately 81% were seen once. Sequencing was performed on PBMCs. The source of these receptors is a man aged 25 to 40 in good health and CMV-seropositive.

The rearrangement uses TRBV5-6 and TRBJ2-7; TRBD2 agrees at 7 bases. The CDR3 loop spans 13 amino acids. V lost 2 bases, J lost 2 bases, and 1 base stayed unmatched. Germline-derived CDR1 and CDR2 are SGHDT and YYEEEE. The CDR3 here is CASSFREAYEQYF. CDR3 in DNA: TGTGCCAGCAGCTTTCGGGAGGCCTACGAGCAGTACTTC.

V gene TRBV30 combines with J gene TRBJ1-1, with 9 bases fitting TRBD1. V dropped 0 bases and J dropped 11; count of bases not matched to a gene: 10. The length of the CDR3 is 14 residues. CDR1 GTSNPN and CDR2 SVGIG come from the germline V gene (reference sequence). CDR3 sequence: CAWSVLRQGELAFF. CDR3 DNA: TGTGCCTGGAGTGTACTTCGACAGGGGGAATTGGCTTTCTTT.

The rearrangement joins TRBV28 to TRBJ2-5; 7 positions agree with TRBD2. With 3 bases clipped from V and 2 bases from J, the junction kept 9 bases outside the gene matches. Germline loops: CDR1 MDHEN, CDR2 SYDVKM. The CDR3 consists of 16 residues. The CDR3 nucleotides are TGTGCCAGCAGTTTGTTGAGCGGGCGGGGGCAAGAGACCCAGTACTTC. It yields the protein CASSLLSGRGQETQYF.

The V call is TRBV5-1, the J call TRBJ2-5; TRBD1 is a possible D gene (5 bases). V gave up 7 bases and J gave up 1 base, with 14 bases separating them. There are 14 residues in the CDR3. Germline V lookup: CDR1 SGHRS, CDR2 YFSETQ. The CDR3 DNA follows: TGCGCCAGCCAATTTGGGGCAAGCCAAGAGACCCAGTACTTC. Translated, it gives CASQFGASQETQYF.

This clone turned up a few times. The rearrangement uses TRBV5-1 and TRBJ1-2; TRBD1 aligns across 7 bases. Germline assignment: CDR1 SGHRS and CDR2 YFSETQ. The CDR3 length is 16 residues. Germline trimming cut 4 bases from V and 1 base from J; bases unmatched to any gene: 10. Here the CDR3 reads CASSLKGAGINYGYTF. Here the CDR3 DNA reads TGCGCCAGCAGCCTGAAGGGGGCAGGCATTAACTATGGCTACACCTTC.

This rearrangement joins TRBV10-3 to TRBJ1-6; TRBD1 aligns across 7 bases. V gave up 10 bases and J gave up 13 bases; unmatched junction bases: 19. Germline lookup yields CDR1 ENHRY and CDR2 SYGVKD. The CDR3 spans 15 residues. Written as DNA, the CDR3 is TGTGCCACGCGCCGCGAGGGACAGATAAACTATCCCCTCCACTTT. It is translated as CATRREGQINYPLHF.

The chain carries TRBV18 and TRBJ2-7, with D uncertain. This CDR3 is built from 13 residues. V was trimmed by 7 bases and J by 1 base, leaving 11 bases between them. CDR1 is KGHSH and CDR2 is LQKENI in the germline V gene. In DNA, the CDR3 is TGTGCCAGCTGGAGTGACGTTTCCTACGAGCAGTACTTC. Protein product: CASWSDVSYEQYF.

V and J are TRBV6-1 and TRBJ2-7; D gene unclear. The CDR3 runs 16 residues. V was pared by 3 bases and J by 0 bases, with 15 bases between. CDR1 is MNHNS, CDR2 SASEGT, per germline. CDR3 in amino acids: CASSDRVRQDSYEQYF. CDR3 sequence (DNA): TGTGCCAGCAGTGATCGTGTTCGGCAGGACTCCTACGAGCAGTACTTC.

The J gene is TRBJ2-7, the V gene TRBV5-1, with a weak D call TRBD1 (5 bases). V was shortened by 5 bases and J by 5 bases, with 14 bases between the two germline ends. CDR3 length: 13 residues. Germline loops: CDR1 SGHRS, CDR2 YFSETQ. The CDR3 reads CASRDQDSHEQYF. The CDR3, as DNA: TGCGCCAGCAGGGATCAAGACAGTCACGAGCAGTACTTC. The full variable domain, its missing parts supplied by reference TRBV5-1 and TRBJ2-7, is KAGVTQTPRYLIKTRGQQVTLSCSPISGHRSVSWYQQTPGQGLQFLFEYFSETQRNKGNFPGRFSGRQFSNSRSEMNVSTLELGDSALYLCASRDQDSHEQYFGPGTRLTVT.

This chain joins TRBV7-9 and TRBJ2-1; D ambiguous. V lost 3 bases to trimming and J lost 11 bases, with 11 bases between them. Germline CDR1 is SEHNR and CDR2 is FQNEAQ (reference sequence). CDR3 length: 12 residues. The CDR3 is CASSLGRPQQFF. The CDR3 coding sequence is TGTGCCAGCAGCTTGGGCCGGCCCCAGCAGTTCTTC.

Only a few counts were recorded for this clone. This rearrangement joins TRBV18 to TRBJ1-2, with D perhaps matching TRBD1 (6 bases). The ends were cut back, 4 bases at V and 1 base at J, with 13 bases in the middle. Germline CDR1 reads KGHSH; CDR2 reads LQKENI. The CDR3 loop spans 15 amino acids. The DNA for the CDR3 is TGTGCCAGCTCACAGAACAGGGATAGTAACTATGGCTACACCTTC. Amino acid sequence: CASSQNRDSNYGYTF.

This chain links TRBV7-6 with TRBJ1-2, with D tentatively TRBD1 (5 bases). CDR1 is SGHVS and CDR2 is FNYEAQ in the germline V gene. This CDR3 is built from 13 residues. Deletions cut 5 bases from V and 6 bases from J, with 13 bases between. The CDR3: CASSPGTWDGYTF. As DNA, the CDR3 is TGTGCCAGCAGCCCAGGGACTTGGGATGGCTACACCTTC.

The chain couples TRBV10-1 to TRBJ2-2; weak D call: TRBD2 (5 bases). The CDR3 sequence is 15 residues long. With 6 bases removed from V and 1 base from J, the gap between germline ends came to 12 bases. Germline-derived CDR1 and CDR2 are WNHNN and SYGVQD (reference sequence). The CDR3 loop is CASRGLRRNTGELFF. For the CDR3, the DNA is TGCGCCAGCAGAGGACTCAGGCGGAACACCGGGGAGCTGTTTTTT.

The chain links TRBV7-7 to TRBJ2-7, with 8 bases lining up with TRBD1. The CDR3 totals 13 residues. In germline, CDR1 is SSHAT, CDR2 FNYEAQ (reference sequence). This CDR3 is CANSAGQGYEQYF. CDR3 in DNA: TGTGCTAACAGCGCAGGACAGGGCTACGAGCAGTACTTC.

This clone has only a few counts. The chain couples TRBV19 to TRBJ1-1; TRBD1 aligns across 7 bases. Unmatched junction bases numbered 6, after V lost 2 bases and J lost 0 bases. From germline, CDR1 is LNHDA and CDR2 SQIVND (reference sequence). CDR3 length: 16 residues. The CDR3 DNA is TGTGCCAGTAGTATACCCCAGACAGGGATGAACACTGAAGCTTTCTTT. Translated: CASSIPQTGMNTEAFF.

This rearrangement joins TRBV13 to TRBJ2-5, with D maybe TRBD2 (5 bases). CDR1 is PRHDT and CDR2 is FYEKMQ in the germline V gene (reference sequence). This CDR3 comprises 17 residues. V was pared by 1 base and J by 2 bases, with 17 bases between. CDR3 DNA: TGTGCCAGCAGCTTAGCCCTTACGATGGGAGCTCAAGAGACCCAGTACTTC. Its translation: CASSLALTMGAQETQYF. The whole variable domain, remainder taken from reference TRBV13 and TRBJ2-5, is AAGVIQSPRHLIKEKRETATLKCYPIPRHDTVYWYQQGPGQDPQFLISFYEKMQSDKGSIPDRFSAQQFSDYHSELNMSSLELGDSALYFCASSLALTMGAQETQYFGPGTRLLVL.